This TCR beta chain was captured in a study of CD8 T cells in Susac syndrome. V lost 4 bases, J lost 2 bases, and 10 bases lay in between. From germline, CDR1 is SGDLS and CDR2 YYNGEE. This CDR3 has 14 amino acids. The authors carried out high-throughput sequencing of TCR beta. They applied it to CD8+ and CD4+ T cells obtained from blood. Negative isolation yielded the CD8+ and CD4+ T cells, while FACS enriched the TEMRA cells. An input of about 0.5 to 1 ug of RNA was subjected to reverse transcription using random hexamers. immunoSEQ multiplex PCR amplified TCR beta CDR3 across 54 Vbeta, 13 Jbeta. In TCRdb, the immunoSEQ multiplex PCR reads were re-called with MiXCR into one record per CDR3 protein. The repertoire has 250,000 to 300,000 distinct CDR3 sequences, around nine tenths of them found once; the top ten carry more than 0.15%.

Sequenced: CD8+ T cells from PBMCs. This sequence was found in a human donor with multiple sclerosis. The V gene is TRBV9, the J gene TRBJ2-1, with D possibly being TRBD2 (6 bases). The CDR3 reads CASSTGLPYNEQFF. In DNA form, the CDR3 reads TGTGCCAGCAGCACGGGACTTCCCTACAATGAGCAGTTCTTC.